These 27 T cell receptor beta chains originate from one sample sequenced in a study of cytotoxic CD8 clonotypes in ibrutinib-treated CLL (dated by TCRdb to 2020 to 2022). The library was generated by the immunoSEQ multiplex PCR assay. As stored in TCRdb, this immuneACCESS dataset retains in-frame rearrangements with V and J assigned. A fraction of the clones does not appear; measured against another copy, unresolved V genes explain less than half of the discrepancy, and the remainder lacks a known reason. This sample holds about 310,000 clones; almost 80% were observed only once. The ten most abundant clones make up over 6.5% of the sample. Here the sequenced sample was PBMCs, taken before ibrutinib treatment. The receptor source for this set is a human donor with chronic lymphocytic leukemia.

This chain joins TRBV6-5 and TRBJ2-5; possibly TRBD1 for D (5 bases). V shed 9 bases and J shed 4 bases, with 15 bases lying between them. Germline CDR1 MNHEY, CDR2 SVGAGI. The CDR3 contains 13 residues. The DNA for the CDR3 is TGTGCCAGTACAAGACAGCTGGGAGAGACCCAGTACTTC. It is translated as CASTRQLGETQYF.

The V call is TRBV27, the J call TRBJ2-2; D ambiguous. CDR1 is MNHEY, CDR2 SMNVEV, per germline (reference sequence). V lost 5 bases, J lost 7 bases, and 11 bases lay in between. The CDR3 extends over 13 amino acids. CDR3 region: CASSVPRGGELFF. CDR3 nucleotide sequence: TGTGCCAGCAGTGTACCCAGAGGCGGGGAGCTGTTTTTT.

This sequence joins TRBV5-6 and TRBJ1-2; D uncertain. CDR1 is SGHDT, CDR2 YYEEEE, per germline. Trimming shortened V by 0 bases and J by 8 bases, and 11 bases separated the two germline ends. The CDR3 contains 13 residues. CDR3 coding DNA: TGTGCCAGCAGCTTGGGACCCGACTTGGGCTACACCTTC. This gives the protein CASSLGPDLGYTF.

This chain links TRBV15 with TRBJ2-7, with D possibly TRBD2 on 6 matching bases. Deletions cut 3 bases from V and 2 bases from J, with 11 bases between. Germline V gives CDR1 LNHNV, CDR2 YYDKDF (reference sequence). The CDR3 sequence is 14 residues long. The CDR3 here is CATSRGDFTYEQYF. CDR3 in DNA: TGTGCCACCAGCAGGGGGGACTTCACCTACGAGCAGTACTTC.

The rearrangement uses TRBV11-2 and TRBJ2-1; TRBD1 matches 9 bases. V lost 4 bases, J lost 1 base, and 5 bases stayed unmatched. CDR1 is SGHAT and CDR2 is FQNNGV in the germline V gene. The CDR3 totals 16 residues. This CDR3 is CASSSGTGNSYNEQFF. CDR3 sequence (DNA): TGTGCCAGCAGCTCCGGGACAGGGAATTCCTACAATGAGCAGTTCTTC.

This clone was observed at least ten times. Other DNA sequences within the sample encode an identical CDR3. The gene calls are TRBV7-9 and TRBJ2-7; D ambiguous. CDR3 length: 14 residues. Trimming took off 5 bases at V and 2 bases at J, with 13 bases between the two ends. CDR1 and CDR2 from the germline V gene are SEHNR and FQNEAQ (reference sequence). CDR3 amino acids: CASSQEYGPYEQYF. The CDR3 DNA sequence: TGTGCCAGCAGCCAAGAGTACGGTCCCTACGAGCAGTACTTC.

This clone was found a few times. The chain is built from TRBV5-4 and TRBJ2-5, with 7 bases matching TRBD2. The CDR3 is made up of 14 amino acids. Germline CDR1 and CDR2: SGHNT and YYREEE (reference sequence). V was pared by 2 bases and J by 5 bases, with 6 bases of the junction left unmatched. In nucleotides, the CDR3 is TGTGCCAGCAGCTTTAGGCAGGGAGGGGAGACCCAGTACTTC. This sequence encodes CASSFRQGGETQYF.

J is TRBJ2-3 and V is TRBV4-3, with TRBD1 matching 9 bases. Germline V gene sequence: CDR1 LGHNA, CDR2 YSLEER. The CDR3 sequence is 15 residues long. Trimming at V came to 0 bases and at J to 6 bases, leaving 4 bases not matched to a gene. The CDR3 region is CASSQDVQGADTQYF. CDR3 nucleotides: TGCGCCAGCAGCCAAGATGTACAGGGGGCCGATACGCAGTATTTT.

This clone was counted a single time. The J gene is TRBJ2-7, the V gene TRBV7-9; 10 bases match TRBD1. CDR1 is SEHNR, CDR2 FQNEAQ, per germline (reference sequence). V shed 7 bases and J 0 bases; nucleotides not matched to a gene: 18. The CDR3 loop spans 19 amino acids. DNA of the CDR3: TGTGCCAGCACCGTATGGGCCGGGACAGGGGTCCCGAACTCCTACGAGCAGTACTTC. It encodes CASTVWAGTGVPNSYEQYF.

The rearrangement links TRBV7-6 to TRBJ1-1; no clear D. The germline gives CDR1 SGHVS, CDR2 FNYEAQ. The V and J ends lost 1 base and 1 base respectively, with 22 bases between them. The CDR3 extends over 19 amino acids. The CDR3 coding sequence is TGTGCCAGCAGCTTAGATGAGGAGAGGCGAAAGCGGCAGAACACTGAAGCTTTCTTT. Residues: CASSLDEERRKRQNTEAFF.

The rearrangement links TRBV13 to TRBJ2-7; 10 nucleotides align to TRBD2. Germline CDR1 is PRHDT and CDR2 is FYEKMQ (reference sequence). V lost 3 bases to trimming and J lost 2 bases; unmatched junction nucleotides: 4. This CDR3 contains 15 residues. The CDR3 protein is CASSFMTSGPYEQYF. CDR3 bases: TGTGCCAGCAGCTTTATGACTAGCGGGCCCTACGAGCAGTACTTC.

The chain links TRBV21-1 to TRBJ2-1; the table gives TRBD1 as D, unverified against the DNA. TRBV21-1 is designated a pseudogene. The length of the CDR3 is 17 residues. The CDR3 reads CASSQVEDRGGYNEQFF. As DNA, the CDR3 is TGTGCCAGCAGCCAGGTAGAGGACAGGGGTGGTTACAATGAGCAGTTCTTC.

The chain is built from TRBV2 and TRBJ2-1, with TRBD2 identical over 7 bases. The CDR3 runs to 15 residues. J lost 2 bases, V lost 2 bases, and 3 bases had no gene match. CDR1 is SNHLY, CDR2 FYNNEI, per germline. As DNA, the CDR3 is TGTGCCAGCAGTGAATGGGGGGGGACCTACAATGAGCAGTTCTTC. Its translation: CASSEWGGTYNEQFF.

The V call is TRBV5-8, the J call TRBJ2-7; 7 bases fit TRBD1. Germline CDR1 SGHTS, CDR2 YDEGEE. The V gene end was trimmed by 3 bases and the J gene end by 2 bases; junction bases not matched to a gene: 2. The CDR3 runs 13 residues. The CDR3 loop is CASSYGTAYEQYF. CDR3 nucleotides: TGTGCCAGCAGCTACGGGACAGCCTACGAGCAGTACTTC.

The chain combines TRBV5-4 with TRBJ2-3, with D possibly matching TRBD1 (6 bases). Trimming removed 4 bases from V and 0 bases from J, with 12 bases in between. Looked up from germline, CDR1 is SGHNT and CDR2 is YYREEE (reference sequence). The CDR3 contains 15 residues. The CDR3, as DNA: TGTGCCAGCAGCGAGGACAGCTTCAGCACAGATACGCAGTATTTT. It is translated as CASSEDSFSTDTQYF.

This clone was detected only a few times. This chain's CDR3 is CASSLTGLGYEQYF. The CDR3 DNA is TGTGCCAGCAGCCTCACAGGGTTGGGGTACGAGCAGTACTTC. V is TRBV27 and J is TRBJ2-7; maybe TRBD1 (6 bases). V was shortened by 6 bases and J by 4 bases, with 16 bases between the two germline ends. Germline lookup yields CDR1 MNHEY and CDR2 SMNVEV (reference sequence). The CDR3 consists of 14 residues.

In this sample, this clone turned up a few times. This sequence joins TRBV27 and TRBJ1-5, with D maybe TRBD1 (6 bases). Trimming removed 5 bases at V and 0 bases at J, with 14 bases between. Germline V CDR1 and CDR2: MNHEY, SMNVEV (reference sequence). The CDR3 covers 16 residues. The CDR3 loop is CASSPRQVYSNQPQHF. DNA for the CDR3: TGTGCCAGCAGTCCCCGACAGGTTTATAGCAATCAGCCCCAGCATTTT.

The chain is built from TRBV7-2 and TRBJ1-3; no clear D. Trimming stripped 2 bases from V and 3 bases from J, with 5 bases between. The CDR3 spans 13 residues. From germline, CDR1 is SGHTA and CDR2 FQGNSA. The chain's CDR3 is CASSLISGNTIYF. CDR3 nucleotides: TGTGCCAGCAGCTTAATAAGTGGAAACACCATATATTTT.

V and J are TRBV5-1 and TRBJ2-5, with D hard to call. Germline V gene lookup returns CDR1 SGHRS and CDR2 YFSETQ. Trimming took off 0 bases at V and 2 bases at J, with 5 bases between the two ends. CDR3 length: 13 residues. The CDR3 is CASSLEPQETQYF. In nucleotides, the CDR3 is TGCGCCAGCAGCTTGGAACCTCAAGAGACCCAGTACTTC.

This chain connects TRBV9 to TRBJ2-7; 12 bases are shared with TRBD2. V lost 4 bases, J lost 5 bases, and 4 bases stayed unmatched. The CDR3 has 14 amino acids. Germline V gene data show CDR1 as SGDLS and CDR2 as YYNGEE. CDR3 region: CASSPTSGRDEQYF. The DNA for the CDR3 is TGTGCCAGCAGCCCGACTAGCGGGAGAGACGAGCAGTACTTC.

This chain connects TRBV12-2 to TRBJ2-5. TRBV12-2 is recorded as a pseudogene. CDR3 length: 14 residues. CDR3 sequence (DNA): TGTGCAAGTCGCTCTAGGACGGACCAAGAGACCCAGTACTTC. Its translation is CASRSRTDQETQYF.

The chain uses TRBV2 and TRBJ1-5, with D possibly being TRBD1 (5 bases). V dropped 3 bases and J dropped 7 bases, with 13 bases sitting between them. Germline V gene sequence: CDR1 SNHLY, CDR2 FYNNEI. The CDR3 is made up of 14 amino acids. DNA for the CDR3: TGTGCCAGCAGTGAGTGGGACCTAATGCAGCCCCAGCATTTT. As protein: CASSEWDLMQPQHF.

This clone was counted only a few times. The chain is built from TRBV7-3 and TRBJ2-7; either TRBD1 or TRBD2 may supply D (5 bases each). Between the trimmed V and J ends, which lost 0 bases and 4 bases, there was a span of 7 bases. The CDR3 covers 13 residues. Per the germline V gene, CDR1 is SGHTA and CDR2 is FQGTGA. The CDR3 region is CASSLTWGYEQYF. CDR3 DNA: TGTGCCAGCAGCTTAACATGGGGGTACGAGCAGTACTTC.

This clone was picked up a small number of times. This chain links TRBV4-3 with TRBJ2-2, with TRBD2 matching 7 bases. J gave up 6 bases and V 0 bases, and 10 bases lay outside the gene matches. The CDR3 sequence is 17 residues long. CDR1 LGHNA and CDR2 YSLEER come from the germline V gene. The CDR3 bases are TGCGCCAGCAGCCAAGATCTAGCGGTAGTATTATCCGGGGAGCTGTTTTTT. Protein: CASSQDLAVVLSGELFF.

This clone was counted only a few times. This chain uses TRBV27 with TRBJ1-5, with D tentatively TRBD1 (5 bases). With 5 bases removed from V and 7 bases from J, the gap between germline ends came to 15 bases. Germline CDR1 reads MNHEY; CDR2 reads SMNVEV (reference sequence). This CDR3 has 14 amino acids. CDR3: CASSPRQGGQPQHF. The CDR3, as DNA: TGTGCCAGCAGTCCCCGTCAGGGTGGGCAGCCCCAGCATTTT.

The chain employs TRBV6-5 and TRBJ2-7; TRBD1 might be the D (6 bases). Trimming stripped 2 bases from V and 3 bases from J, with 14 bases between. The CDR3 extends over 15 amino acids. CDR1 MNHEY and CDR2 SVGAGI come from the germline V gene. The CDR3 nucleotides read TGTGCCAGCAGTTACGCGGGCGGACAGTTCTACGAGCAGTACTTC. Protein: CASSYAGGQFYEQYF.

The gene calls are TRBV5-6 and TRBJ1-1; D is unresolved. Germline values: CDR1 SGHDT, CDR2 YYEEEE. This CDR3 contains 13 residues. Between the trimmed V and J ends, which lost 3 bases and 1 base, there was a span of 7 bases. Here the CDR3 reads CASSWWKNTEAFF. The CDR3 bases are TGTGCCAGCAGCTGGTGGAAGAACACTGAAGCTTTCTTT.